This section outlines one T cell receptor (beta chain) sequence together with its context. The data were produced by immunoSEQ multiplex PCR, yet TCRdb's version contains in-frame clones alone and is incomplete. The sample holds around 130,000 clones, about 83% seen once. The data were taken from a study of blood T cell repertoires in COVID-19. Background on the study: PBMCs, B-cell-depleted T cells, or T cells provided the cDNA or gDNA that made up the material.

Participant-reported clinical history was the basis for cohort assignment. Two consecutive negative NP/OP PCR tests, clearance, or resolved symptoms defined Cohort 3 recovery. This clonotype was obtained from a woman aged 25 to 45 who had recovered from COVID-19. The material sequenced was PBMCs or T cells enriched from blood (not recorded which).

The CDR3 sequence: CASASGFQETQYF. The DNA for the CDR3 is TGTGCCAGTGCCTCAGGGTTCCAAGAGACCCAGTACTTC. The chain combines TRBV19 with TRBJ2-5, with D possibly TRBD1 on 5 matching bases. This CDR3 has 13 amino acids. Germline V gene data show CDR1 as LNHDA and CDR2 as SQIVND (reference sequence). The germline V and J ends were trimmed by 8 bases and 1 base, with 11 bases remaining between them.